The 14 T cell receptor beta chains reported below all come from one sample, sequenced in a study of blood T cell repertoires in COVID-19. TCRdb's table, derived via immunoSEQ multiplex PCR, lists solely in-frame clones and lacks some. The sample holds hundreds of thousands of clones, roughly 80% seen once. The sample was peripheral blood. All receptors come from a woman aged 40 to 50 with active or convalescent COVID-19.

The V and J genes are TRBV4-2 and TRBJ2-5; TRBD2 aligns across 7 bases. Per germline, CDR1 LGHNA and CDR2 YNFKEQ. The CDR3 consists of 15 residues. V lost 0 bases and J lost 3; bases outside the gene matches: 4. The CDR3 loop reads CASSQDGLAEETQYF. In DNA form, the CDR3 reads TGTGCCAGCAGCCAAGATGGCCTAGCGGAAGAGACCCAGTACTTC.

The rearrangement links TRBV2 to TRBJ1-1; tentative D call: TRBD1 (6 bases). The germline CDR1 and CDR2 sequences are SNHLY and FYNNEI. V gave up 5 bases and J gave up 3 bases, with 16 bases separating them. The CDR3 is made up of 15 amino acids. CDR3 DNA: TGTGCCAGCAGTTCCCCAGGGGTGGGGGACACTGAAGCTTTCTTT. It specifies CASSSPGVGDTEAFF.

This sequence joins TRBV7-9 and TRBJ1-3; weak D call: TRBD1 (5 bases). The CDR3 contains 18 residues. V dropped 5 bases and J dropped 0 bases, with 20 bases sitting between them. From germline, CDR1 is SEHNR and CDR2 FQNEAQ (reference sequence). DNA for the CDR3: TGTGCCAGCAGCCTAGGGGCCTACAGCGGGGGCTCTGGAAACACCATATATTTT. Amino acid sequence: CASSLGAYSGGSGNTIYF.

The V call is TRBV7-8, the J call TRBJ1-5, with TRBD1 as a possible D gene (6 bases). In germline, CDR1 is SGHVS, CDR2 FQNEAQ. This CDR3 comprises 16 residues. V was clipped by 3 bases and J by 1 base, with 13 bases between them. In DNA form, the CDR3 reads TGTGCCAGCAGCTTCGACAGGTCGGGCAGCAATCAGCCCCAGCATTTT. It is translated as CASSFDRSGSNQPQHF.

This clone was found many times. The chain carries TRBV11-3 and TRBJ2-7, with D perhaps TRBD1 (5 bases). This CDR3 comprises 15 residues. CDR1 is SGHNT, CDR2 YENEEA, per germline. With 1 base removed from V and 0 bases from J, the gap between germline ends came to 10 bases. DNA for the CDR3: TGTGCCAGCAGCTTAGTCAGGGAACTCTCCTACGAGCAGTACTTC. This sequence encodes CASSLVRELSYEQYF.

The chain links TRBV5-1 to TRBJ1-6; no reliable D call. The CDR3 runs 14 residues. The V end lost 5 bases, the J end lost 6 bases, and 12 bases lay between the germline ends. CDR1 is SGHRS and CDR2 is YFSETQ in the germline V gene. The CDR3: CASRSVGGNSPLHF. In nucleotides, the CDR3 is TGCGCCAGCAGATCCGTCGGCGGTAATTCACCCCTCCACTTT. The whole variable domain, filled in from reference TRBV5-1 and TRBJ1-6, reads KAGVTQTPRYLIKTRGQQVTLSCSPISGHRSVSWYQQTPGQGLQFLFEYFSETQRNKGNFPGRFSGRQFSNSRSEMNVSTLELGDSALYLCASRSVGGNSPLHFGNGTRLTVT.

The genes are TRBV28 and TRBJ1-5; a possible D gene is TRBD1 (6 bases). This CDR3 is 15 amino acids long. Trimming shortened V by 6 bases and J by 5 bases, and 17 bases separated the two germline ends. Germline V gene sequence: CDR1 MDHEN, CDR2 SYDVKM. CDR3 in amino acids: CASSPGQPSHQPQHF. In DNA, the CDR3 is TGTGCCAGCAGCCCCGGACAGCCCTCCCATCAGCCCCAGCATTTT.

This clone has just one count. The chain joins TRBV29-1 to TRBJ2-1; 8 bases are shared with TRBD1. The germline gives CDR1 SQVTM, CDR2 ANQGSEA. The V segment lost 6 bases and the J segment 8 bases; nucleotides outside the gene matches: 6. The CDR3 contains 12 residues. CDR3 protein: CSVEGQDDEQFF. The CDR3 DNA follows: TGCAGCGTCGAGGGACAGGATGATGAGCAGTTCTTC.

The chain joins TRBV30 to TRBJ2-1; tentatively, D is TRBD2 (5 bases). From germline, CDR1 is GTSNPN and CDR2 SVGIG (reference sequence). The CDR3 length is 15 residues. The V gene lost 2 bases and the J gene lost 3 bases, with 14 bases spanning the gap. The CDR3, as DNA: TGTGCCTGGAGTATTAAAGCGGCCTTCTACAATGAGCAGTTCTTC. Translated, it gives CAWSIKAAFYNEQFF.

J is TRBJ1-5 and V is TRBV27; the match to TRBD1 covers 7 bases. CDR3 length: 15 residues. Trimming at V came to 2 bases and at J to 6 bases, leaving 7 bases not matched to a gene. CDR1 MNHEY and CDR2 SMNVEV come from the germline V gene (reference sequence). The CDR3 sequence: CASSLRGGSIQPQHF. In nucleotides, the CDR3 is TGTGCCAGCAGTTTAAGAGGGGGCTCCATTCAGCCCCAGCATTTT.

The chain recombines TRBV28 with TRBJ1-1, with 9 positions matching TRBD1. The V gene's germline CDR1 is MDHEN and CDR2 SYDVKM. This CDR3 is 18 amino acids long. V lost 1 base and J lost 2; bases outside the gene matches: 11. Written as DNA, the CDR3 is TGTGCCAGCAGTTTATTACTGTTGGGGACAGGGAGCAACACTGAAGCTTTCTTT. This gives the protein CASSLLLLGTGSNTEAFF.

The rearrangement joins TRBV7-2 to TRBJ1-2; no definite D call. Trimming stripped 4 bases from V and 5 bases from J, with 8 bases between. The V gene's germline CDR1 is SGHTA and CDR2 FQGNSA. This CDR3 comprises 12 residues. The CDR3 nucleotides are TGTGCCAGCAGCTCCTCGGGATATGGCTACACCTTC. It specifies CASSSSGYGYTF. The entire variable domain, with the rest obtained from reference TRBV7-2 and TRBJ1-2, is as follows: GAGVSQSPSNKVTEKGKDVELRCDPISGHTALYWYRQSLGQGLEFLIYFQGNSAPDKSGLPSDRFSAERTGGSVSTLTIQRTQQEDSAVYLCASSSSGYGYTFGSGTRLTVV.

J is TRBJ2-7 and V is TRBV2; TRBD1 matches 9 bases. The germline V gene encodes CDR1 SNHLY and CDR2 FYNNEI. The CDR3 totals 15 residues. Trimming at V came to 4 bases and at J to 0 bases, leaving 4 bases not matched to a gene. The CDR3 loop reads CASSGGTGSSYEQYF. The CDR3 bases are TGTGCCAGCAGTGGTGGGACAGGGAGCTCCTACGAGCAGTACTTC.

CDR3 sequence: CASTGTVNSPLHF. The CDR3 DNA follows: TGTGCCAGTACGGGGACAGTAAATTCACCCCTCCACTTT. This chain links TRBV6-5 with TRBJ1-6, with 7 bases that match TRBD1. The trim removed 9 bases at V and 7 bases at J, leaving 6 bases unmatched. Germline-derived CDR1 and CDR2 are MNHEY and SVGAGI. This CDR3 is 13 amino acids long.